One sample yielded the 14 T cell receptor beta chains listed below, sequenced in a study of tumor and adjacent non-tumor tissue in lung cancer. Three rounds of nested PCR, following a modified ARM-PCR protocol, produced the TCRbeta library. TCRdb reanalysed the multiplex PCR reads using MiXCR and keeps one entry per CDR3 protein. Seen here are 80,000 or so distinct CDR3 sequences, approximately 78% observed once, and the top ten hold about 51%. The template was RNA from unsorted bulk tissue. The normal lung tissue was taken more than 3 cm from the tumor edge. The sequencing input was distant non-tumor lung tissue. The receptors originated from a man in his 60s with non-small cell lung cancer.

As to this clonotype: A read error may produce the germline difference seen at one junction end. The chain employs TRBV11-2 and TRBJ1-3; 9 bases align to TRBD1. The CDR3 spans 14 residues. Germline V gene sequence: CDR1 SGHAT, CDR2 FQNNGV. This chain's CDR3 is CTSRRQGGINTTYF. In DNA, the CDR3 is TGTACCAGCAGAAGACAGGGGGGAATTAACACCACATATTTT.

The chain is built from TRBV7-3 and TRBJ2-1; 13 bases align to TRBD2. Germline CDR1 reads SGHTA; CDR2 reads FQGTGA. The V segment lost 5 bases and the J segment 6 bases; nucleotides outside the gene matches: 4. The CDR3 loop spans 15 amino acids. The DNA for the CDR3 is TGTGCCAGCAGCCAACTAGCGGGGGGGTCCAATGAGCAGTTCTTC. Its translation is CASSQLAGGSNEQFF.

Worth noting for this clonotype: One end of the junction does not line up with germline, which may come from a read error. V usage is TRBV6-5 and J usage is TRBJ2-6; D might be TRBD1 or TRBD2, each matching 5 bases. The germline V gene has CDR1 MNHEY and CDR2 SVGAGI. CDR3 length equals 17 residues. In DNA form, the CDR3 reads TGTGCCAGCAGTCTAGTGGGAGCCAGCTCTGGGGCCATCGTCCTGACTTTC. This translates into CASSLVGASSGAIVLTF.

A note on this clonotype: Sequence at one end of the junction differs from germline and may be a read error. CDR3 nucleotide sequence: TGTACCAGCAGCTCTCCTATGAACACTGAAGCTTTATTT. Translation: CTSSSPMNTEALF. The chain joins TRBV5-4 to TRBJ1-1; D is ambiguous. In germline, CDR1 is SGHNT, CDR2 YYREEE (reference sequence). The CDR3 loop spans 13 amino acids.

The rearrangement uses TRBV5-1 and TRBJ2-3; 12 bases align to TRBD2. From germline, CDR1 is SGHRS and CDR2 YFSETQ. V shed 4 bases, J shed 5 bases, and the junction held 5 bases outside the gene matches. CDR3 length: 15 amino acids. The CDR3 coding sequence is TGCGCCAGCAGCCAGACTAGCGGGGGAGTAGATACGCAGTATTTT. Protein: CASSQTSGGVDTQYF. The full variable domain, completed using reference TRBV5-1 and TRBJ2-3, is KAGVTQTPRYLIKTRGQQVTLSCSPISGHRSVSWYQQTPGQGLQFLFEYFSETQRNKGNFPGRFSGRQFSNSRSEMNVSTLELGDSALYLCASSQTSGGVDTQYFGPGTRLTVL.

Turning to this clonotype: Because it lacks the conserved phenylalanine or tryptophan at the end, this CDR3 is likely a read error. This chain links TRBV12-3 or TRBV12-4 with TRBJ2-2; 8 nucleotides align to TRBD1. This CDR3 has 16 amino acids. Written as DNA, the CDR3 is TGTGCGAGCAGTTGGCCGGGACAGGAGTTCGCCGGGGAGCTGTTTATA. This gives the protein CASSWPGQEFAGELFI.

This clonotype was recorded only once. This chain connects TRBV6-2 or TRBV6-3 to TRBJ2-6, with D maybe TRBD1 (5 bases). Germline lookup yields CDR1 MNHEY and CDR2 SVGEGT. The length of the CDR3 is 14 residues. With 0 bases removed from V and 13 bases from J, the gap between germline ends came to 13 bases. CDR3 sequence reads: CASSYSSGAIVLTF. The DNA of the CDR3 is TGTGCCAGCAGTTACTCCTCTGGGGCCATTGTCCTGACTTTC.

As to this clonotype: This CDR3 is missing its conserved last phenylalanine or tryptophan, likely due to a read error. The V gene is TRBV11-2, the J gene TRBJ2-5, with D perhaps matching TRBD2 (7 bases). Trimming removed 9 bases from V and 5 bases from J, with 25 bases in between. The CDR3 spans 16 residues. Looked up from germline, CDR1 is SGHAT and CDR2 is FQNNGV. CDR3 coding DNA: TGTGCCAGAGGCTCCACAATGGGGGGGCCAAAGGAGACCCAGTACCTC. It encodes CARGSTMGGPKETQYL.

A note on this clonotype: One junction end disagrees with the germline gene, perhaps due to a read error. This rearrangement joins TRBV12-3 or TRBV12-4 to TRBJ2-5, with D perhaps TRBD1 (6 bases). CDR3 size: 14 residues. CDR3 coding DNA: TGTGCCAGCAGTTCAGGGGCGTTCCCAGAGAACCAGTACTTC. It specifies CASSSGAFPENQYF.

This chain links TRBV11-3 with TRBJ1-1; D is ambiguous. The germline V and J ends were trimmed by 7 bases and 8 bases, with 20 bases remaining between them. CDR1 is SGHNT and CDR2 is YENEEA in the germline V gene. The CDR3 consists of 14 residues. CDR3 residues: CASISHGRQAEAFF. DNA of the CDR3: TGTGCCAGCATCTCGCACGGACGGCAGGCCGAAGCTTTCTTT.

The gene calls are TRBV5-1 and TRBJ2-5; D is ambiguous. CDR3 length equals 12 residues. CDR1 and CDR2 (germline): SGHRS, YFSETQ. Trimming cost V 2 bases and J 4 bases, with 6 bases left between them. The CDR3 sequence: CASSFNRETQYF. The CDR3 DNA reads TGCGCCAGCAGCTTTAACAGAGAGACCCAGTACTTC.

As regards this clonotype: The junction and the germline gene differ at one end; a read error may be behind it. This chain's CDR3 is CVSSRHMDRERAFF. CDR3 DNA sequence: TGTGTCAGCAGTCGCCACATGGACAGGGAGAGAGCTTTCTTT. The chain has TRBV12-3 or TRBV12-4 and TRBJ1-1; 8 bases agree with TRBD1. The length of the CDR3 is 14 residues.

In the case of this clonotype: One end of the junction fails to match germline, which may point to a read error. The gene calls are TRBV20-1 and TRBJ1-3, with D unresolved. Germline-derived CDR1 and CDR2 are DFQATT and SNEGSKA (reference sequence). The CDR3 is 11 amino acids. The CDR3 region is CIASNLYSIYF. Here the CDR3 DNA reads TGCATTGCTAGCAATTTATACTCCATATATTTT.

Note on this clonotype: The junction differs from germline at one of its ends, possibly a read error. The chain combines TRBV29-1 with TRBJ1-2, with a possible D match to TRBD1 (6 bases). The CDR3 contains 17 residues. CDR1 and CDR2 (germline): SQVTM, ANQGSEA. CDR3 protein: CSIESWDNSSANYDYTF. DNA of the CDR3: TGCAGCATTGAAAGTTGGGACAACTCATCAGCTAACTATGACTACACTTTC.